This is a list of T cell receptor beta chains from one sample in a study of T cells in Graves' hyperthyroidism and ophthalmopathy. TCRdb fed the multiplex PCR reads into MiXCR, producing one record per CDR3 protein. The sample records under 550,000 distinct CDR3 sequences, just under 20% being singletons. The material sequenced was blood. These receptor sequences come from a man in his forties with Graves' ophthalmopathy. The CDR3 runs from the conserved cysteine through the conserved F or W. The D gene is left open where the match is weak. Expanded clones are given a class, and other clones once, few, many or no size at all.

>NA|17|TRBD2|TRBV25-1|TRBJ2-5
CASIPAGASGVQETQYF
TGTGCCAGCATTCCCGCTGGGGCTAGCGGCGTCCAAGAGACCCAGTACTTC
>NA|14|NA|TRBV3-1|TRBJ1-5
CASSHTVEGGPQHF
TGTGCCAGCAGCCATACTGTAGAGGGGGGTCCCCAGCATTTT
>many|17|NA|TRBV11-1|TRBJ2-1
CASSTDADRFSYNEQFF
TGTGCCAGCAGCACAGACGCCGACAGATTTTCCTACAATGAGCAGTTCTTC
>NA|13|TRBD1|TRBV5-1|TRBJ1-5
CASSTTGDQPQHF
TGCGCCAGCAGCACGACAGGGGATCAGCCCCAGCATTTT
>NA|17|TRBD2|TRBV9|TRBJ2-1
CASSVDEREFIQAEQFF
TGTGCCAGCAGCGTAGATGAGCGGGAGTTTATCCAAGCTGAGCAGTTCTTC
>NA|14|NA|TRBV19|TRBJ1-1
CASSRGTMNTEAFF
TGTGCCAGTAGTAGAGGGACTATGAACACTGAAGCTTTCTTT
>many|14|NA|TRBV20-1|TRBJ1-5
CSARRFNSNQPQHF
TGCAGTGCCAGACGGTTTAATAGCAATCAGCCCCAGCATTTT
>few|15|NA|TRBV20-1|TRBJ1-3
CSATLGRDSGNTIYF
TGCAGTGCTACGCTAGGACGTGACTCTGGAAACACCATATATTTT
>many|16|TRBD2|TRBV27|TRBJ2-3
CASKGLAGAGTDTQYF
TGTGCCAGCAAGGGACTAGCGGGAGCCGGCACAGATACGCAGTATTTT
>few|14|TRBD1|TRBV30|TRBJ2-2
CAGRDRGVTGELFF
TGTGCCGGACGGGACAGGGGGGTCACCGGGGAGCTGTTTTTT
>many|13|TRBD2|TRBV20-1|TRBJ2-7
CSARGMAGEGQYF
TGCAGTGCTAGAGGGATGGCGGGAGAGGGGCAGTACTTC
>NA|13|NA|TRBV11-2|TRBJ2-1
CASSMGTYNEQFF
TGTGCCAGCAGCATGGGGACTTACAATGAGCAGTTCTTC
>many|15|TRBD1|TRBV7-8|TRBJ2-7
CASSLGTGGSNEQYF
TGTGCCAGCAGCTTAGGGACAGGGGGCTCGAACGAGCAGTACTTC
>NA|17|TRBD1|TRBV6-1|TRBJ1-6
CASSSSRQGALGSPLHF
TGTGCCAGCAGTTCATCCCGACAGGGGGCTCTTGGGTCACCCCTCCACTTT
>NA|11|NA|TRBV5-6|TRBJ1-6
CASSFQAALHF
TGTGCCAGCAGCTTCCAGGCGGCCCTCCACTTT
>NA|13|NA|TRBV15|TRBJ1-5
CATSRDLNQPQHF
TGTGCCACCAGCAGGGATCTTAATCAGCCCCAGCATTTT
>NA|15|NA|TRBV4-1|TRBJ2-1
CASSQEVTADNEQFF
TGCGCCAGCAGCCAAGAAGTCACTGCGGACAATGAGCAGTTCTTC
>many|14|TRBD1|TRBV12-3/TRBV12-4|TRBJ1-2
CASSPGTGLGGYTF
TGTGCCAGCAGTCCCGGGACAGGGTTGGGTGGCTACACCTTC
>NA|15|TRBD2|TRBV7-4|TRBJ2-3
CASSSLAGVGDTQYF
TGTGCCAGCAGCTCCCTAGCGGGGGTAGGGGATACGCAGTATTTT
>few|13|NA|TRBV6-2/TRBV6-3|TRBJ1-1
CASSTPGGGEAFF
TGTGCCAGCAGTACGCCCGGGGGAGGTGAAGCTTTCTTT
>NA|15|NA|TRBV7-6|TRBJ2-7
CASSLARAPPREQYF
TGTGCCAGCAGCTTAGCAAGGGCCCCTCCGCGGGAGCAGTACTTC
>few|16|NA|TRBV18|TRBJ1-1
CASSPIGLGSNTEAFF
TGTGCCAGCTCACCAATTGGTCTGGGTTCGAACACTGAAGCTTTCTTT
>NA|13|NA|TRBV12-3/TRBV12-4|TRBJ2-7
CASRKTGAHEQYF
TGTGCCAGCAGAAAAACAGGAGCACACGAGCAGTACTTC
>few|16|TRBD1|TRBV19|TRBJ2-6
CASSPQGPSPANVLTF
TGTGCCAGTAGTCCACAGGGGCCTTCCCCGGCCAACGTCCTGACTTTC
>many|16|NA|TRBV18|TRBJ1-2
CASSPPSQPNVYGYTF
TGTGCCAGCTCACCACCTAGTCAGCCCAACGTCTATGGCTACACCTTC
>many|17|NA|TRBV2|TRBJ1-2
CASNHHREGTPNYGYTF
TGTGCCAGCAACCACCATCGGGAGGGGACCCCTAACTATGGCTACACCTTC
>NA|13|TRBD2|TRBV5-5|TRBJ2-7
CASSVTAGFEQYF
TGTGCCAGCAGCGTTACAGCGGGATTCGAGCAGTACTTC
>few|12|NA|TRBV6-5|TRBJ2-1
CASSYGPFEQFF
TGTGCCAGCAGTTATGGCCCCTTTGAGCAGTTCTTC
>many|13|NA|TRBV28|TRBJ1-1
CASSLTGNSEAFF
TGTGCCAGCAGTTTAACAGGGAACTCTGAAGCTTTCTTT
>many|15|NA|TRBV3-1|TRBJ1-1
CASSQDLRDVTEAFF
TGTGCCAGCAGCCAAGATCTTCGGGATGTCACTGAAGCTTTCTTT
>few|14|NA|TRBV30|TRBJ1-2
CAWKSPGPPNGYTF
TGTGCCTGGAAATCCCCGGGGCCACCTAATGGCTACACCTTC
>few|14|NA|TRBV27|TRBJ2-1
CASSPPGFRNEQFF
TGTGCCAGCAGTCCCCCGGGATTTAGGAATGAGCAGTTCTTC
>NA|13|TRBD2|TRBV12-3/TRBV12-4|TRBJ2-1
CATRDGGADEQFF
TGTGCCACCCGGGACGGGGGGGCTGATGAGCAGTTCTTC
>NA|15|TRBD2|TRBV5-1|TRBJ2-1
CASSPLAGGWNEQFF
TGCGCCAGCAGCCCTCTAGCGGGAGGTTGGAATGAGCAGTTCTTC
>many|15|TRBD2|TRBV28|TRBJ2-1
CASSLGGRTYNEQFF
TGTGCCAGCAGTTTGGGCGGGAGGACCTACAATGAGCAGTTCTTC
>NA|11|NA|TRBV2|TRBJ1-2
CASSLAGFYTF
TGTGCCAGCAGTCTAGCGGGGTTCTACACCTTC
>NA|15|NA|TRBV5-1|TRBJ1-4
CASSRAGETNEKLFF
TGCGCCAGCAGCAGAGCAGGGGAAACTAATGAAAAACTGTTTTTT
>NA|15|TRBD1|TRBV19|TRBJ1-1
CASSIMGQKNTEAFF
TGTGCCAGTAGTATAATGGGACAGAAGAACACTGAAGCTTTCTTT
>NA|14|NA|TRBV12-3/TRBV12-4|TRBJ1-1
CASSLVPDHTEAFF
TGTGCCAGCAGTTTAGTCCCCGACCACACTGAAGCTTTCTTT
>few|15|NA|TRBV7-8|TRBJ2-2
CASSSQGAFTGELFF
TGTGCCAGCAGCTCTCAAGGGGCATTTACCGGGGAGCTGTTTTTT